A selection of T cell receptor beta chains follows, all from one sample in a study of blood T cells in healthy people across ages. TCRdb analysed the 5' RACE reads with MiXCR anew, one entry per CDR3 protein. Of about 1.4 million distinct CDR3 sequences in the sample, roughly 59% were seen once. The sequenced sample was blood. The receptors were gathered from a young man in good health. The CDR3 runs from the conserved cysteine through the conserved F or W. The D gene is left open where the match is weak. Only part of the rows carry a size: once, few, many, or a class if the clone is expanded.

V	size	J	D	DNA	CDR3
TRBV18	-	TRBJ1-1	-	TGTGCCAGCTCACAAACCAGGGTGCGCGACACTGAAGCTTTCTTT	CASSQTRVRDTEAFF
TRBV6-5	-	TRBJ2-1	TRBD2	TGTGCCAGCAGTTACCTTCTAGCGGGGGACGTCTACAATGAGCAGTTCTTC	CASSYLLAGDVYNEQFF
TRBV6-6	-	TRBJ2-7	-	TGTGCCAGCGTCAACCCCCGGGATAGCTCCTACAATGAGCAGTACTTC	CASVNPRDSSYNEQYF
TRBV28	-	TRBJ1-4	TRBD1	TGTGCCAGCAGCCGAGGGGGACAGAATGAAAAACTGTTTTTT	CASSRGGQNEKLFF
TRBV10-3	-	TRBJ1-3	-	TGTGCCATCAGTGATCGAAGGATTGGAAACACCATATATTTT	CAISDRRIGNTIYF
TRBV7-9	few	TRBJ2-1	-	TGTGCCAGCAGCGCCCCTGGGGAGCAGTTCTTC	CASSAPGEQFF
TRBV4-3	-	TRBJ2-7	TRBD2	TGCGCCAGCAGCCAAAAGAGCGGGGCATACTCCTACGAGCAGTACTTC	CASSQKSGAYSYEQYF
TRBV6-5	-	TRBJ1-2	TRBD1	TGTGCCAGCAGGGGGACACAGGGGACTGGCTACACCTTC	CASRGTQGTGYTF
TRBV20-1	-	TRBJ2-7	TRBD2	TGCAGTGCTAGAGGGGGGGGAGCCTACGAGCAGTACTTC	CSARGGGAYEQYF
TRBV3-1	few	TRBJ2-7	TRBD1	TGTGCCAGCAGCCAAGCCGGGCAGGGGGCCGGCGAGCAGTACTTC	CASSQAGQGAGEQYF
TRBV20-1	few	TRBJ2-3	-	TGCAGTGCTAGCGTTAGACGGGGGGCCTTCACAGATACGCAGTATTTT	CSASVRRGAFTDTQYF
TRBV4-3	few	TRBJ2-3	TRBD2	TGCGCCAGCAGCCAAATTACCAGCGGGGCAGATACGCAGTATTTT	CASSQITSGADTQYF
TRBV20-1	-	TRBJ2-5	-	TGCAGTGCTAACGCCCGGGACATGGCGGGGACCCAGTACTTC	CSANARDMAGTQYF
TRBV29-1	-	TRBJ2-2	-	TGCAGTGTTCACCTCGCCAGGGAGGAGGACGGGGAGCTGTTTTTT	CSVHLAREEDGELFF
TRBV7-2	-	TRBJ1-6	-	TGTGCCAGCAGCGTCCGGACGGACTATAATTCACCCCTCCACTTT	CASSVRTDYNSPLHF
TRBV27	-	TRBJ1-5	-	TGTGCCAGCAGTCCTGTGGGGGAACTTAGCAATCAGCCCCAGCATTTT	CASSPVGELSNQPQHF
TRBV28	-	TRBJ2-7	TRBD2	TGTGCCGGCACCTATAGCGGGAGTTTGTACGAGCAGTACTTC	CAGTYSGSLYEQYF
TRBV11-2	few	TRBJ2-1	-	TGTGCCAGCAGCTTATTGATCAATGAGCAGTTCTTC	CASSLLINEQFF
TRBV12-3/TRBV12-4	-	TRBJ2-6	-	TGTGCCAGCGGATTGGACGGGTTCTCTGGGGCCAACGTCCTGACTTTC	CASGLDGFSGANVLTF
TRBV10-3	-	TRBJ2-7	TRBD1	TGTGCCACCAACCGGGACAGGGACCGCGAGCAGTACTTC	CATNRDRDREQYF
TRBV10-3	-	TRBJ2-7	TRBD1	TGTGCCACCGCTGACGGACAGGGCGCAGCCTACGAGCAGTACTTC	CATADGQGAAYEQYF
TRBV14	-	TRBJ2-2	TRBD2	TGTGCCAGCAGCACAAGACTAGCGGGGACCGGGGAGCTGTTTTTT	CASSTRLAGTGELFF
TRBV12-3/TRBV12-4	-	TRBJ1-1	TRBD1	TGTGCCAGCAGTTTGACCCAGGGGGCGAACACTGAAGCTTTCTTT	CASSLTQGANTEAFF
TRBV20-1	-	TRBJ2-7	-	TGCAGTGCTAGAGTCTACAGGGCGTACGAGCAGTACTTC	CSARVYRAYEQYF
TRBV27	-	TRBJ2-7	TRBD2	TGTGCCAGCAGTGTAAAAGCGGGGGCAGACGAGCAGTACTTC	CASSVKAGADEQYF
TRBV20-1	-	TRBJ1-4	-	TGCAGTGCTAGAGGCTGGGGGGGACCTAATGAAAAACTGTTTTTT	CSARGWGGPNEKLFF
TRBV7-6	-	TRBJ1-4	-	TGTGCCAGCAGCTTAGTATCGGCGCAGGGCCATGAAAAACTGTTTTTT	CASSLVSAQGHEKLFF
TRBV12-3/TRBV12-4	-	TRBJ1-2	TRBD1	TGTGCCAGCAGTTTATATGGACAGGGGGGCTACACCTTC	CASSLYGQGGYTF
TRBV10-3	-	TRBJ2-3	-	TGTGCCATCAGTGACAAGACCACAGATACGCAGTATTTT	CAISDKTTDTQYF
TRBV4-3	-	TRBJ2-1	TRBD2	TGCGCCAGCACTAGGACTAGCGGGGGCCCAAGCTCCTACAATGAGCAGTTCTTC	CASTRTSGGPSSYNEQFF
TRBV10-2	-	TRBJ2-7	-	TGCGCCAGCAGGGGGAGCGGGACATTCAGCTACGAGGAGTACTTC	CASRGSGTFSYEEYF
TRBV29-1	-	TRBJ2-5	-	TGCAGCGTTGCTGAGCGGGTAGGGACCCAGTACTTC	CSVAERVGTQYF
TRBV20-1	-	TRBJ2-7	-	TGCAGTGCTGCACTTCTTTCCTCCTACGAGCAGTACTTC	CSAALLSSYEQYF
TRBV5-6	few	TRBJ2-7	-	TGTGCCAGCGGCAGCCGTTCCTACGAGCAGTACTTC	CASGSRSYEQYF
TRBV3-1	-	TRBJ2-3	-	TGTGCCAGCAGCCAAGTGGTGTCTTCCACAGATACGCAGTATTTT	CASSQVVSSTDTQYF
TRBV6-1	-	TRBJ2-5	-	TGTGCCGCGACAACGGGTCTCAGGTCAATAGGGGCCCAGTACTTC	CAATTGLRSIGAQYF
TRBV12-3/TRBV12-4	few	TRBJ1-2	-	TGTGCCAGCAGTTTCGGGGGCGCTCATGGCTACACCTTC	CASSFGGAHGYTF
TRBV4-1	-	TRBJ2-5	TRBD1	TGCGCCAGCAGCCACTCCAGGGGACAGCTCCAAGAGACCCAGTACTTC	CASSHSRGQLQETQYF
TRBV2	-	TRBJ2-7	TRBD1	TGTGCCAGCAGTGAATCATTGGCTGGGACAGGGGGCAGCGAGCAGTACTTC	CASSESLAGTGGSEQYF
TRBV6-1	-	TRBJ1-5	-	TGTGCCAGCAGTGAAGGACAGCTTTTTCAGCCCCAGCATTTT	CASSEGQLFQPQHF
TRBV20-1	few	TRBJ2-7	TRBD2	TGCAGTGCTAGAGTGTTTCGGCGGGAGGGCCTCTACGAGCAGTACTTC	CSARVFRREGLYEQYF
TRBV5-1	-	TRBJ2-7	-	TGCGCCAGCAGCTACGGCCTACAGGGCTACGAGCAGTACTTC	CASSYGLQGYEQYF
TRBV7-9	few	TRBJ2-5	-	TGTGCCAGCAGCTTTTTGAGCGACGCAGGAGGCTGGTACCAAGAGACCCAGTACTTC	CASSFLSDAGGWYQETQYF
TRBV7-7	few	TRBJ2-7	-	TGTGCTAGCGTTACGGGACAACTCTCCTACGAGCAGTACTTC	CASVTGQLSYEQYF
TRBV25-1	-	TRBJ2-1	-	TGTGCCAGCAGCACAAAGGAGTCAGGGAACAATGAGCAGTTCTTC	CASSTKESGNNEQFF
TRBV13	-	TRBJ1-1	-	TGTGCCAGCGCTACAGGTCACGGTACTGAAGCTTTCTTT	CASATGHGTEAFF
TRBV7-9	-	TRBJ2-5	TRBD1	TGTGCCAGCAGCTTAAGCACAGGGGGTAGAGAGACCCAGTACTTC	CASSLSTGGRETQYF
TRBV20-1	many	TRBJ2-7	TRBD2	TGCAGTGCTAGACGGTCGGAGCGGGAGGGAACATACGAGCAGTACTTC	CSARRSEREGTYEQYF
TRBV18	-	TRBJ1-1	TRBD1	TGTGCCAGCCTACCTGACAGGGGTTATACTGAAGCTTTCTTT	CASLPDRGYTEAFF
TRBV5-1	-	TRBJ1-2	TRBD1	TGCGCCAGTTGGACAGGGGGCGTGGGCGGCTACACCTTC	CASWTGGVGGYTF
TRBV20-1	-	TRBJ2-7	-	TGCAGTGTCCAGACAGGAGGGGCCTACGAGCAGTACTTC	CSVQTGGAYEQYF
TRBV9	-	TRBJ1-2	-	TGTGCCAGCACCGCCTTTGGGCAGGGAGGTGGCTACACCTTC	CASTAFGQGGGYTF
TRBV5-4	-	TRBJ2-6	-	TGTGCCAGCAGCTTGGGGAGAGCACCTGGGGCCAACGTCCTGACTTTC	CASSLGRAPGANVLTF
TRBV20-1	-	TRBJ1-2	-	TGCAGCTGCCGCGGCTACACCTTC	CSCRGYTF
TRBV20-1	-	TRBJ1-2	TRBD1	TGCAGTGCCCTAGACAGGGGGCCCGGCGATGGCTACACCTTC	CSALDRGPGDGYTF